This T cell receptor beta chain comes out of a study of human CD8 memory T cell subsets. RNA was isolated from duplicate vials, each containing roughly 140,000 sorted CD8+ T cells, for every subset. This CDR3 is built from 15 residues. The germline V gene encodes CDR1 SGHVS and CDR2 FNYEAQ. In terms of frequency, this clonotype is medium-sized. Its antigen is unknown. Whole-study results and caveats: T cell repertoires from the stem-like memory and precursor exhausted subsets showed minimal mutual overlap. From the Chao1 estimates, stem-like memory T cells appeared to be more diverse than precursor exhausted T cells.

UMI-labeled 5' RACE was used to make TCR beta libraries. Original analysis: The number of functional CDR3 beta clonotypes in each TCR beta library ranged from about 3,000 to 18,000. Following a re-call of the 5' RACE reads, TCRdb has one entry per CDR3 protein and lacks DNA. What appears here as the V and J calls and clone size reflects TCRdb's work, not the paper's. Recorded for this sample: a few thousand distinct CDR3 sequences. The TCR sequence derives from a human donor in good health. This chain uses TRBV7-6 with TRBJ2-3; TCRdb indicates TRBD2, and absent DNA this call remains unverified. Sequencing was carried out using CD8+ effector memory T cells (TEM) sorted from PBMCs. Subset of the sample: effector memory CD8 T cells, CCR7- CD45RO+ CD95+. The CDR3 reads CASSPLGERSDTQYF.